This is a list of T cell receptor beta chains from one sample in a study of blood T cell repertoires in COVID-19. Profiling relied on immunoSEQ multiplex PCR, and the TCRdb table lists in-frame clones only, not all of them. The sample lists around 220,000 clones, 82% occurring once. Sequences were obtained from peripheral blood. These receptors originate from a woman older than 75 with active or convalescent COVID-19. Both conserved end residues are trimmed from each CDR3. D genes are given only for firm matches.

>TRBD2|TRBV5-5|TRBJ2-3
ASSLPSGVSTDTQY
>TRBD1|TRBV29-1|TRBJ1-1
SVDNRGRGTEAF
>-|TRBV15|TRBJ2-2
ATSTPRGHRDTGELF
>-|TRBV15|TRBJ1-2
ATSRQGYGYT
>TRBD1|TRBV28|TRBJ1-2
ASSLRDRGVNYGYT
>-|TRBV19|TRBJ1-5
ASSIDRGRRAYSNQPQH
>-|TRBV12-2|TRBJ2-6
ASRPLSIPSSGANVLT
>-|TRBV3-1/TRBV3-2|TRBJ2-5
ASSLQGGETQY
>TRBD1|TRBV5-4|TRBJ1-1
ASNRQGSTEAF
>-|TRBV5-1|TRBJ1-4
ASGSGRNEKLF
>TRBD1|TRBV19|TRBJ2-1
ASRGRGYNEQF
>TRBD1|TRBV5-1|TRBJ2-2
ASSLGQGTGELF
>-|TRBV28|TRBJ2-2
ASRPSLTGSGELF
>TRBD1|TRBV14|TRBJ1-4
ASSLQGNSNEKLF
>-|TRBV2|TRBJ2-6
ASNRRGGPGANVLT
>TRBD1|TRBV27|TRBJ1-2
ASSPQGQGVSWYGYT
>TRBD2|TRBV5-4|TRBJ2-5
ASSLTGGIQETQY
>-|TRBV30|TRBJ2-6
AWSPTGRNRAAGANVLT
>-|TRBV11-1|TRBJ2-6
ASSLQYSGANVLT
>TRBD2|TRBV10-3|TRBJ2-5
AISDGVAGAQETQY
>-|TRBV2|TRBJ1-4
ASSIFTGRGGKLF
>-|TRBV5-5|TRBJ1-1
ASSLVGDTSQAF
>-|TRBV24-1|TRBJ1-3
ATSDTLAADLYGNTIY
>TRBD1|TRBV3-1/TRBV3-2|TRBJ1-3
ASSPGPDRAAGNTIY
>-|TRBV7-9|TRBJ1-1
ASSLFYKEDTEAF
>TRBD1|TRBV5-1|TRBJ1-2
ASSSLRQGAINNYGYT
>-|TRBV6-2/TRBV6-3|TRBJ1-5
ASSYLPGQPQH
>TRBD1|TRBV6-2/TRBV6-3|TRBJ2-2
ASSRRDRGTGDTGELF
>-|TRBV28|TRBJ1-5
ASRAPTGSNQPQH
>-|TRBV14|TRBJ2-7
ASSRNSYEQY
>-|TRBV18|TRBJ1-1
ASSPTIGGWDTEAF
>TRBD1|TRBV7-6|TRBJ2-5
ASSLGSGGPETQY
>TRBD1|TRBV2|TRBJ1-1
ASNGGRGYTEAF
>TRBD1|TRBV3-1/TRBV3-2|TRBJ2-1
ASSQMSGGARNEQF
>-|TRBV7-9|TRBJ2-7
ASSSTYEQY
>TRBD2|TRBV3-1/TRBV3-2|TRBJ2-3
ASSQATGGGTTDTQY
>TRBD2|TRBV18|TRBJ2-3
ASSPRLAASTDTQY
>-|TRBV20-1|TRBJ1-5
SASDGGKGNQPQH
>-|TRBV5-1|TRBJ2-1
ASSRSNTGWREQF
>-|TRBV7-9|TRBJ1-3
ASSRWGRVHGNTIY
>-|TRBV30|TRBJ1-5
AWNLWGPNQPQH
>-|TRBV7-9|TRBJ2-1
ASSLAAGSARYEQF
>TRBD2|TRBV5-4|TRBJ2-2
ASSLGSGRGTGELF
>-|TRBV6-5|TRBJ2-7
ASTLSEGVPYEQY
>TRBD1|TRBV6-5|TRBJ1-1
ASTLLGQSNTEAF
>TRBD1|TRBV6-6|TRBJ1-1
ASSFPNRGVAEAF